These T cell receptor beta chains were read from a single sample in a study of cytomegalovirus exposure and HLA in healthy donors. Sequenced by immunoSEQ multiplex PCR; TCRdb stores in-frame clones only, minus some. The sample shows about 180,000 clones, around four fifths of them seen only once. The sample consisted of PBMCs. The receptors stem from a girl aged 5-17 years in good health and CMV-seropositive. Both conserved end residues are part of each CDR3. A D gene is named only where the DNA matches it firmly. Expanded clones are given a class, and other clones once, few, many or no size at all.

clone size	V gene	J gene	D gene	CDR3 DNA	CDR3 protein
few	TRBV4-1	TRBJ1-4	.	TGCGCCAGCAGCCGAGATACAGGGAAGGGAACTAATGAAAAACTGTTTTTT	CASSRDTGKGTNEKLFF
.	TRBV2	TRBJ1-2	.	TGTGCCAGCAGTGAATGGGGCAGGGATCAAGAAGGCTACACCTTC	CASSEWGRDQEGYTF
.	TRBV27	TRBJ2-1	TRBD2	TGTGCCAGCAGAGAAGCGGGGGGACCCGGCCGAGAGCAGTTCTTC	CASREAGGPGREQFF
.	TRBV6-4	TRBJ1-1	TRBD1	TGTGCCAGCAGGGAGACAGGGGAGGGCACTGAAGCCTTCTTT	CASRETGEGTEAFF
.	TRBV5-1	TRBJ2-3	.	TGCGCCAGCAGCTTCTCACAGAGCACAGATACGCAGTATTTT	CASSFSQSTDTQYF
.	TRBV18	TRBJ1-1	.	TGTGCCACCCTAGCTGGACAGAGTGTTCGCACTGAAGCTTTCTTT	CATLAGQSVRTEAFF
once	TRBV4-2	TRBJ1-2	.	TGTGCCAGCAGCCAAGCCAGGGGTAACTATGGCTACACCTTC	CASSQARGNYGYTF
.	TRBV9	TRBJ2-3	.	TGTGCCAGCAGCGTAGCACCTACCACAGATACGCAGTATTTT	CASSVAPTTDTQYF
few	TRBV5-8	TRBJ2-1	.	TGTGCCAGCAGCTTGGCCGGGCTAGCGACCTCTCTTACCTACAATGAGCAGTTCTTC	CASSLAGLATSLTYNEQFF
.	TRBV6-6	TRBJ2-1	TRBD1	TGTGCCAGCAGTCCCAGGGACAGGGCCTACAATGAGCAGTTCTTC	CASSPRDRAYNEQFF
.	TRBV7-7	TRBJ2-5	TRBD2	TGTGCTAGCAGCTTAGGTGCGGGGGGCCCAGAGACCCAGTACTTC	CASSLGAGGPETQYF
.	TRBV9	TRBJ2-2	.	TGTGCCAGCAGCGTGGTCTCCTTAGCGAACACCGGGGAGCTGTTTTTT	CASSVVSLANTGELFF
.	TRBV7-9	TRBJ2-3	.	TGTGCCAGCAGCTCCTTCCTTCAGGATGCAGATACGCAGTATTTT	CASSSFLQDADTQYF
.	TRBV6-1	TRBJ2-5	TRBD1	TGTGCCAGCAGTGCTAGAGGGACAGGGATTGGACAAGAGACCCAGTACTTC	CASSARGTGIGQETQYF
.	TRBV10-1	TRBJ2-7	.	TGCGCCAGCAGTGATGGGGGCTCCTACGAGCAGTACTTC	CASSDGGSYEQYF
.	TRBV13	TRBJ2-7	.	TGTGCCAGCAGCTTAGGGGCGACAGATTCCTACGAGCAGTACTTC	CASSLGATDSYEQYF
.	TRBV9	TRBJ1-1	.	TGTGCCAGCAGCGGGGGAGACCCCCGGAGCTCTGAAGCTTTCTTT	CASSGGDPRSSEAFF
.	TRBV18	TRBJ2-7	TRBD1	TGTGCCAGCTCACCACGACAGGGGGAAGGCTACGAGCAGTACTTC	CASSPRQGEGYEQYF
.	TRBV7-9	TRBJ2-2	.	TGTGCCAGCAGCTTAGGTGACAGTTTCAACACCGGGGAGCTGTTTTTT	CASSLGDSFNTGELFF
many	TRBV15	TRBJ1-6	TRBD1	TGTGCCACCAGCCAAACCGGCGGGACAGGGGGTACACCCCTCCACTTT	CATSQTGGTGGTPLHF
.	TRBV6-4	TRBJ2-6	.	TGTGCCAGCAGTGACTCGTTCGAGTCTGGGGCCAACGTCCTGACTTTC	CASSDSFESGANVLTF
.	TRBV12-5	TRBJ2-3	TRBD2	TGTGCTAGTGGTTTGGTACAGGGACTAGCGGACACAGATACGCAGTATTTT	CASGLVQGLADTDTQYF
.	TRBV25-1	TRBJ1-1	TRBD1	TGTGCCAGCACCCAACCGGGACAGGCGAACACTGAAGCTTTCTTT	CASTQPGQANTEAFF
.	TRBV10-1	TRBJ1-1	.	TGCGCCAGCAGGGGACAAAAGAACACTGAAGCTTTCTTT	CASRGQKNTEAFF
.	TRBV6-6	TRBJ1-5	.	TGTGCCAGCTCCACAGGGAAGGGGAATCAGCCCCAGCATTTT	CASSTGKGNQPQHF
.	TRBV6-1	TRBJ1-1	TRBD1	TGTGCCAGCAGAGTAAGACAGGGAGCAAAGACTGAAGCTTTCTTT	CASRVRQGAKTEAFF
.	TRBV19	TRBJ1-2	TRBD1	TGTGCCAGTAGTATGGGGACAGGGGTTAACTATGGCTACACCTTC	CASSMGTGVNYGYTF
few	TRBV6-4	TRBJ2-3	TRBD1	TGTGCCAGCAGTGAATTGACAGGGGACGCAGATACGCAGTATTTT	CASSELTGDADTQYF
.	TRBV25-1	TRBJ1-1	.	TGTGCCAGCAGTGACAGATATAAGAACACTGAAGCTTTCTTT	CASSDRYKNTEAFF
few	TRBV5-1	TRBJ2-2	.	TGCGCCAGCAGCTCGGGGTACAGGGTGGACACCGGGGAGCTGTTTTTT	CASSSGYRVDTGELFF
.	TRBV5-1	TRBJ1-4	TRBD1	TGCGCCAGCAGCTTGGAGACAGGGGGTGGTTGGGAAAAACTGTTTTTT	CASSLETGGGWEKLFF
.	TRBV27	TRBJ2-7	TRBD2	TGTGCCAGCAGTTTCGTGGGGGGGACCTACGAGCAGTACTTC	CASSFVGGTYEQYF
few	TRBV6-1	TRBJ2-2	.	TGTGCCAGCAGGGCAATACCATTCCTGGAGCTGTTTTTT	CASRAIPFLELFF
.	TRBV7-9	TRBJ1-3	.	TGTGCCAGCACCGAGCCTCTACGACAGTCTATTCCTGGAAACACCATATATTTT	CASTEPLRQSIPGNTIYF
.	TRBV2	TRBJ1-1	.	TGTGCCAGCACCTTCGGGGGAGCTGAAGCTTTCTTT	CASTFGGAEAFF
.	TRBV6-5	TRBJ1-2	TRBD1	TGTGCCAGCAGACCGACAGGGAAGACCATAGGCTACACCTTC	CASRPTGKTIGYTF
once	TRBV7-9	TRBJ2-7	.	TGTGCCAGCACCAGCGCCTACGAGCAGTACTTC	CASTSAYEQYF
.	TRBV2	TRBJ2-7	.	TGTGCCAGCAGTGGGGCAGATTCCTACGAGCAGTACTTC	CASSGADSYEQYF
.	TRBV11-3	TRBJ1-2	.	TGTGCCAGCAGCTCCCTAGCGAACTATGGCTACACCTTC	CASSSLANYGYTF
.	TRBV11-2	TRBJ2-7	TRBD2	TGTGCCAGCAGTACGTTCGGGACTAGCGGGGGGGAGAAGTACTTC	CASSTFGTSGGEKYF
.	TRBV15	TRBJ1-2	.	TGTGCCACCAGCAGTAAGGGAGCCCTGAGTAGCGGCTACACCTTC	CATSSKGALSSGYTF
.	TRBV7-9	TRBJ2-7	.	TGTGCCAGCAGCCCCCCGCCAGAAACCTACGAGCAGTACTTC	CASSPPPETYEQYF
.	TRBV9	TRBJ1-2	TRBD1	TGTGCCAGCAGCGTAGTTCCAGGGGGCTACGGCTACACCTTC	CASSVVPGGYGYTF
.	TRBV27	TRBJ2-2	.	TGTGCCAGCAGTTTTGGACAGAATCCCGGGGAGCTGTTTTTT	CASSFGQNPGELFF
.	TRBV9	TRBJ1-6	.	TGTGCCAGCAGCGGGGGGGACTCCCGGAGCTCCTATAATTCACCCCTCCACTTT	CASSGGDSRSSYNSPLHF
.	TRBV5-4	TRBJ1-2	.	TGTGCCAGCAGCGGGTCGAACAGGGTCCAAGTTTATGGCTACACCTTC	CASSGSNRVQVYGYTF
.	TRBV19	TRBJ1-1	.	TGTGCCAGTAGTATACGGGAACGGAACACTGAAGCTTTCTTT	CASSIRERNTEAFF
.	TRBV19	TRBJ2-7	TRBD1	TGTGCCAGTAGCCGACAGGGTTCCTACGAGCAGTACTTC	CASSRQGSYEQYF